The next 27 T cell receptor beta chains were all read from a single sample in a study of multiple sclerosis patients with progressive multifocal leukoencephalopathy. This sample's time point: before natalizumab initiation. Here immunoSEQ multiplex PCR was the method, and the copy in TCRdb shows in-frame clones only, minus some. The sample contains around 30,000 clones, about nine tenths of which appear only once. What was sequenced was PBMCs. All receptors derive from a human donor with multiple sclerosis.

This clone was seen only a few times. This rearrangement joins TRBV6-4 to TRBJ1-3; TRBD1 is a possible D gene (5 bases). Deletions cut 10 bases from V and 0 bases from J, with 16 bases between. This CDR3 has 15 residues. Germline CDR1 reads MRHNA; CDR2 reads SNTAGT. Here the CDR3 reads CATRNGADSGNTIYF. CDR3 nucleotide sequence: TGTGCCACCAGAAACGGGGCCGACTCTGGAAACACCATATATTTT.

This clone has a handful of counts. J is TRBJ2-7 and V is TRBV10-1, with a possible D match to TRBD2 (6 bases). V was trimmed by 4 bases and J by 5 bases, leaving 15 bases between them. Per the germline V gene, CDR1 is WNHNN and CDR2 is SYGVQD (reference sequence). The CDR3 contains 14 residues. The CDR3 DNA is TGCGCCAGCAGTGGAGGGCTAGCGAGGAACGAGCAGTACTTC. Protein: CASSGGLARNEQYF.

This sequence joins TRBV7-3 and TRBJ2-1; perhaps TRBD2 as D (6 bases). Trimming stripped 5 bases from V and 5 bases from J, with 10 bases between. Germline CDR1 SGHTA, CDR2 FQGTGA. This CDR3 is built from 13 residues. CDR3 in amino acids: CASSPGLHNEQFF. DNA for the CDR3: TGTGCCAGCAGCCCCGGACTACACAATGAGCAGTTCTTC.

The rearrangement joins TRBV6-5 to TRBJ1-2; the D gene is possibly TRBD1 (5 bases). The V gene's germline CDR1 is MNHEY and CDR2 SVGAGI. The CDR3 consists of 12 residues. Trimming cost V 6 bases and J 4 bases, with 9 bases left between them. The CDR3 spells CASSQGRYGYTF. The CDR3 DNA follows: TGTGCCAGCAGCCAGGGACGCTATGGCTACACCTTC.

This chain joins TRBV7-6 and TRBJ1-2, with 7 bases fitting TRBD1. The CDR3 loop spans 14 amino acids. Germline loops: CDR1 SGHVS, CDR2 FNYEAQ. V dropped 5 bases and J dropped 7; count of bases not matched to a gene: 10. The CDR3 DNA sequence: TGTGCCAGCAGCCCGCAACAGGGGAGAGCTGGCTACACCTTC. Protein sequence: CASSPQQGRAGYTF.

The chain is built from TRBV5-1 and TRBJ1-4; D is ambiguous. V was trimmed by 4 bases and J by 4 bases, leaving 11 bases between them. This CDR3 has 14 residues. The germline gives CDR1 SGHRS, CDR2 YFSETQ. CDR3 bases: TGCGCCAGCAGCCGTAGCCTCGATAATGAAAAACTGTTTTTT. Residues: CASSRSLDNEKLFF.

In this sample, this clone turned up once. This chain links TRBV7-8 with TRBJ1-5, with TRBD1 as a possible D gene (5 bases). The CDR3 covers 14 residues. Germline CDR1 is SGHVS and CDR2 is FQNEAQ. V was pared by 5 bases and J by 6 bases, with 14 bases between. CDR3 residues: CASSPRGGGQPQHF. Written as DNA, the CDR3 is TGTGCCAGCAGCCCAAGGGGAGGCGGTCAGCCCCAGCATTTT.

V and J are TRBV5-6 and TRBJ2-7; unclear D gene. This CDR3 is 13 amino acids long. Germline V gene data show CDR1 as SGHDT and CDR2 as YYEEEE. Trimming left V 2 bases short and J 0 bases short, with 6 bases between. CDR3 sequence: CASSFGSSYEQYF. The CDR3 region has the DNA TGTGCCAGCAGCTTCGGCAGCTCCTACGAGCAGTACTTC.

V and J are TRBV6-1 and TRBJ2-2, with D maybe TRBD2 (6 bases). Looked up from germline, CDR1 is MNHNS and CDR2 is SASEGT. The CDR3 has 15 residues. The V and J ends lost 5 bases and 4 bases respectively, with 14 bases between them. CDR3: CASSLLADPTGELFF. Written as DNA, the CDR3 is TGTGCCAGCAGTCTTTTAGCGGACCCCACCGGGGAGCTGTTTTTT.

The rearrangement joins TRBV10-3 to TRBJ1-1; no reliable D call. The CDR3 is 15 residues long. Trimming removed 3 bases at V and 8 bases at J, with 19 bases between. Germline CDR1 is ENHRY and CDR2 is SYGVKD. CDR3: CAISEYPDGSSEAFF. DNA for the CDR3: TGTGCCATCAGTGAATATCCCGACGGAAGCTCCGAAGCTTTCTTT.

This clone came up a few times. This chain uses TRBV7-9 with TRBJ2-7; 10 nucleotides line up with TRBD1. V shed 5 bases, J shed 5 bases, and the junction held 6 bases outside the gene matches. CDR1 SEHNR and CDR2 FQNEAQ come from the germline V gene (reference sequence). This CDR3 comprises 14 residues. The DNA of the CDR3 is TGTGCCAGCAGCCTCTGGACAGGGGGAAACGAGCAGTACTTC. Its protein is CASSLWTGGNEQYF.

The chain couples TRBV18 to TRBJ2-7, with 10 bases lining up with TRBD1. The germline V gene encodes CDR1 KGHSH and CDR2 LQKENI. V was clipped by 6 bases and J by 4 bases; unmatched bases: 9. This CDR3 is built from 15 residues. This CDR3 is CASSLERTGGYEQYF. CDR3 bases: TGTGCCAGCTCCCTCGAGCGGACAGGGGGTTACGAGCAGTACTTC. Combining the CDR3 with reference TRBV18 and TRBJ2-7 gives the whole variable domain NAGVMQNPRHLVRRRGQEARLRCSPMKGHSHVYWYRQLPEEGLKFMVYLQKENIIDESGMPKERFSAEFPKEGPSILRIQQVVRGDSAAYFCASSLERTGGYEQYFGPGTRLTVT.

The chain couples TRBV11-2 to TRBJ1-2; D gene unclear. V was clipped by 4 bases and J by 8 bases, with 14 bases between them. There are 13 residues in the CDR3. CDR1 SGHAT and CDR2 FQNNGV come from the germline V gene. The CDR3 spells CASSSGRDGGYTF. The CDR3 bases are TGTGCCAGCAGCTCCGGACGAGACGGGGGCTACACCTTC.

V and J are TRBV7-2 and TRBJ2-1, with TRBD2 matching over 9 bases. With 3 bases clipped from V and 9 bases from J, the junction kept 6 bases outside the gene matches. The CDR3 extends over 14 amino acids. Germline CDR1 and CDR2: SGHTA and FQGNSA. The CDR3 region is CASSFGLAHIEQFF. Here the CDR3 DNA reads TGTGCCAGCAGCTTCGGACTAGCGCATATTGAGCAGTTCTTC.

This clone has a single count. The rearrangement links TRBV28 to TRBJ2-6; 11 nucleotides align to TRBD1. The junction had 5 bases not matched to a gene; V was cut back by 4 bases and J by 0 bases. There are 18 residues in the CDR3. Germline V gene lookup returns CDR1 MDHEN and CDR2 SYDVKM. The CDR3 bases are TGTGCCAGCAGTTACGGACAGGGGGCGAGCTCTGGGGCCAACGTCCTGACTTTC. Its translation: CASSYGQGASSGANVLTF.

This chain joins TRBV28 and TRBJ1-1; possible D gene TRBD1, 5 bases. This CDR3 is built from 14 residues. Germline CDR1 and CDR2: MDHEN and SYDVKM. The ends were cut back, 7 bases at V and 4 bases at J, with 16 bases in the middle. CDR3 protein: CASNLRGGPTEAFF. For the CDR3, the DNA is TGTGCCAGCAACTTGAGGGGAGGACCCACTGAAGCTTTCTTT.

V gene TRBV14 combines with J gene TRBJ1-4; TRBD1 agrees at 7 bases. Germline V gene sequence: CDR1 SGHDN, CDR2 FVKESK. Germline trimming cut 4 bases from V and 8 bases from J; bases unmatched to any gene: 13. The CDR3 length is 16 residues. DNA for the CDR3: TGTGCCAGCAGCCTCAACCACAGGGGCGTAGGAGAAAAACTGTTTTTT. Its translation is CASSLNHRGVGEKLFF.

This clone occurred once. The rearrangement links TRBV10-3 to TRBJ2-1, with a tentative D call TRBD2 (5 bases). This CDR3 is built from 14 residues. Germline loops: CDR1 ENHRY, CDR2 SYGVKD. Trimming removed 4 bases from V and 8 bases from J, with 15 bases in between. DNA for the CDR3: TGTGCCATCAGTGTCGGTGGGGAGATCGATGAGCAGTTCTTC. Amino acid sequence: CAISVGGEIDEQFF.

Concerning this clone itself: In the same sample, other DNA sequences code for this CDR3. This chain connects TRBV5-1 to TRBJ2-7, with 8 bases that match TRBD1. Germline trimming cut 0 bases from V and 3 bases from J; bases unmatched to any gene: 8. Germline lookup yields CDR1 SGHRS and CDR2 YFSETQ. This CDR3 comprises 16 residues. CDR3 in amino acids: CASSLDVGQGVYEQYF. CDR3 bases: TGCGCCAGCAGCTTGGATGTCGGACAGGGTGTCTACGAGCAGTACTTC. The full variable domain, completed using reference TRBV5-1 and TRBJ2-7, is KAGVTQTPRYLIKTRGQQVTLSCSPISGHRSVSWYQQTPGQGLQFLFEYFSETQRNKGNFPGRFSGRQFSNSRSEMNVSTLELGDSALYLCASSLDVGQGVYEQYFGPGTRLTVT.

This clone was counted once. The chain employs TRBV18 and TRBJ2-7; tentatively, D is TRBD1 or TRBD2 (5 bases each). The CDR3 is 12 residues long. V was clipped by 5 bases and J by 3 bases, with 8 bases between them. Germline CDR1 reads KGHSH; CDR2 reads LQKENI. The CDR3 region is CASSGDGYEQYF. DNA for the CDR3: TGTGCCAGCTCAGGGGACGGCTACGAGCAGTACTTC.

The chain employs TRBV15 and TRBJ2-1; 11 bases fit TRBD2. The trim removed 0 bases at V and 0 bases at J, leaving 10 bases unmatched. Germline V gene lookup returns CDR1 LNHNV and CDR2 YYDKDF (reference sequence). This CDR3 comprises 20 residues. The DNA for the CDR3 is TGTGCCACCAGCAGAGATATAGCTAGCGGGAGGCACAGCTCCTACAATGAGCAGTTCTTC. This translates into CATSRDIASGRHSSYNEQFF. The full variable domain, in which reference TRBV15 and TRBJ2-1 provide the parts outside the CDR3, is DAMVIQNPRYQVTQFGKPVTLSCSQTLNHNVMYWYQQKSSQAPKLLFHYYDKDFNNEADTPDNFQSRRPNTSFCFLDIRSPGLGDTAMYLCATSRDIASGRHSSYNEQFFGPGTRLTVL.

The genes are TRBV27 and TRBJ1-4, with D possibly being TRBD1 (5 bases). The CDR3 covers 14 residues. V was pared by 8 bases and J by 4 bases, with 14 bases between. Germline assignment: CDR1 MNHEY and CDR2 SMNVEV (reference sequence). The chain's CDR3 is CASYGTSDNEKLFF. Here the CDR3 DNA reads TGTGCCAGCTATGGGACGTCGGATAATGAAAAACTGTTTTTT.

In regard to this clone: This sample also contains other DNA sequences that code for the same CDR3. The chain combines TRBV29-1 with TRBJ2-2; 7 nucleotides match TRBD2. Germline lookup yields CDR1 SQVTM and CDR2 ANQGSEA. This CDR3 has 15 residues. V was pared by 7 bases and J by 2 bases, with 10 bases of the junction left unmatched. CDR3 sequence: CSAGLGGGNTGELFF. CDR3 nucleotide sequence: TGCAGCGCCGGTCTGGGGGGGGGTAACACCGGGGAGCTGTTTTTT.

The rearrangement uses TRBV11-2 and TRBJ2-7, with D hard to call. Trimming removed 3 bases at V and 2 bases at J, with 8 bases between. The germline gives CDR1 SGHAT, CDR2 FQNNGV. The CDR3 sequence is 13 residues long. The CDR3 nucleotides are TGTGCCAGCAGCTTCCAGGTTCCCTACGAGCAGTACTTC. Protein: CASSFQVPYEQYF.

The chain recombines TRBV29-1 with TRBJ2-3, with TRBD1 matching 9 bases. This CDR3 has 15 amino acids. Germline assignment: CDR1 SQVTM and CDR2 ANQGSEA. V shed 6 bases, J shed 1 base, and the junction held 8 bases outside the gene matches. The CDR3 sequence: CSVLFRDRGTDTQYF. As DNA, the CDR3 is TGCAGCGTCCTTTTTCGGGACAGGGGCACAGATACGCAGTATTTT.

The chain links TRBV7-2 to TRBJ1-2; D may be TRBD1 (5 bases). Per the germline V gene, CDR1 is SGHTA and CDR2 is FQGNSA. The CDR3 runs to 14 residues. V was trimmed by 5 bases and J by 4 bases, leaving 14 bases between them. This chain's CDR3 is CASSAAVGGYGYTF. CDR3 coding DNA: TGTGCCAGCAGCGCGGCGGTGGGGGGCTATGGCTACACCTTC.

V gene TRBV30 combines with J gene TRBJ2-2; 9 nucleotides align to TRBD2. Germline V gene lookup returns CDR1 GTSNPN and CDR2 SVGIG (reference sequence). Trimming removed 1 base from V and 2 bases from J; junction bases left unmatched: 11. The CDR3 covers 18 residues. CDR3 region: CAWSGVAGALPNTGELFF. The DNA of the CDR3 is TGTGCCTGGAGTGGGGTAGCGGGAGCCCTTCCCAACACCGGGGAGCTGTTTTTT.